These T cell receptor beta chains were read from a single sample in a study of cytomegalovirus exposure and HLA in healthy donors. Generated by immunoSEQ multiplex PCR, the TCRdb table keeps only in-frame clones and is missing some. The sample shows 45,000 to 70,000 clones, around nine tenths of them seen only once. Sequencing used PBMCs. The receptors were gathered from a man younger than 35 in good health and CMV-seronegative. CDR3s include the opening cysteine and the closing phenylalanine or tryptophan. D genes are given only for firm matches. Some rows have no size entry. The others give once, few or many, or a class for an expanded clone.

CDR3aa	CDR3nt	v_gene	abundance	j_gene	d_gene
CASSLELAGSSTDTQYF	TGCGCCAGCAGCTTGGAACTAGCGGGATCTAGCACAGATACGCAGTATTTT	TRBV5-1	NA	TRBJ2-3	TRBD2
CASSPPLPGQRYEQYF	TGTGCCAGCAGCCCACCTCTACCGGGACAGCGCTACGAGCAGTACTTC	TRBV7-2	large	TRBJ2-7	TRBD1
CASSARGVSYEQYF	TGTGCCAGCAGTGCCCGGGGTGTCTCCTACGAGCAGTACTTC	TRBV27	NA	TRBJ2-7	NA
CASSVGDRGSGRTYEQYF	TGTGCCAGCAGCGTAGGAGACAGGGGGAGCGGGAGGACATACGAGCAGTACTTC	TRBV9	NA	TRBJ2-7	NA
CASSSPGTGFYEQFF	TGCGCCAGCAGCTCTCCCGGGACAGGCTTTTATGAGCAGTTCTTC	TRBV5-1	once	TRBJ2-1	TRBD1
CASSRDRTYGQYF	TGTGCCAGCAGTAGGGACAGAACCTACGGGCAGTACTTC	TRBV2	NA	TRBJ2-7	TRBD1
CASSLGPDRAHEQYF	TGTGCCAGCAGCTTAGGACCCGACAGGGCCCACGAGCAGTACTTC	TRBV7-9	NA	TRBJ2-7	TRBD1
CASSPTGGNEQFF	TGTGCCAGCAGCCCCACGGGAGGCAATGAGCAGTTCTTC	TRBV7-9	NA	TRBJ2-1	TRBD2
CASSQDWGGVALNEKLFF	TGCGCCAGCAGCCAAGATTGGGGGGGCGTGGCCCTTAATGAAAAACTGTTTTTT	TRBV4-3	NA	TRBJ1-4	NA
CASKGTPTTEIF	TGTGCCAGCAAAGGGACTCCTACCACAGAGATCTTC	TRBV27	NA	TRBJ2-1	NA
CSVDFLGTSGQETQYF	TGCAGCGTTGACTTCCTCGGGACTAGCGGCCAAGAGACCCAGTACTTC	TRBV29-1	once	TRBJ2-5	TRBD2
CASGLTDGGRADTQYF	TGTGCTAGTGGTTTGACTGACGGAGGGAGGGCAGATACGCAGTATTTT	TRBV12-5	few	TRBJ2-3	TRBD2
CASSVGSSYNEQFF	TGTGCCAGTAGCGTGGGGAGCTCCTACAATGAGCAGTTCTTC	TRBV19	NA	TRBJ2-1	NA
CASSESGLAFYEQYF	TGTGCCAGCAGTGAATCTGGGCTAGCGTTCTACGAGCAGTACTTC	TRBV6-1	NA	TRBJ2-7	NA
CASSQGTGNQPQHF	TGTGCCAGCTCACAGGGGACAGGGAATCAGCCCCAGCATTTT	TRBV18	NA	TRBJ1-5	TRBD1
CASRGQANYGYTF	TGTGCCAGCAGGGGACAGGCTAACTATGGCTACACCTTC	TRBV28	NA	TRBJ1-2	TRBD1
CASSFTGESYNEQFF	TGCGCCAGCAGCTTTACGGGTGAGTCCTACAATGAGCAGTTCTTC	TRBV5-1	NA	TRBJ2-1	NA
CATRTGLNTEAFF	TGTGCCACCCGGACAGGGTTGAACACTGAAGCTTTCTTT	TRBV6-5	NA	TRBJ1-1	TRBD1
CAISDPDTQYF	TGTGCCATCAGTGACCCGGATACGCAGTATTTT	TRBV10-3	NA	TRBJ2-3	NA
CATSRGDTSYNEQFF	TGTGCCACCAGCAGGGGGGACACCTCCTACAATGAGCAGTTCTTC	TRBV15	NA	TRBJ2-1	NA
CASSWDSGGYTF	TGTGCCAGCAGCTGGGACAGCGGGGGCTACACCTTC	TRBV7-9	NA	TRBJ1-2	TRBD1
CASSHGTASSYEQYF	TGCGCCAGCAGCCACGGGACAGCGAGCTCCTACGAGCAGTACTTC	TRBV4-1	NA	TRBJ2-7	TRBD1
CASRGTPWDEQFF	TGTGCCAGCAGAGGGACTCCCTGGGATGAGCAGTTCTTC	TRBV28	NA	TRBJ2-1	NA
CASSFQTGDAYNEQFF	TGTGCCAGCAGCTTCCAGACAGGGGATGCCTACAATGAGCAGTTCTTC	TRBV13	NA	TRBJ2-1	TRBD1
CASSPDYSFTDTQYF	TGTGCCAGCAGCCCAGACTACAGCTTCACAGATACGCAGTATTTT	TRBV9	NA	TRBJ2-3	NA
CASSQLAGVTGELFF	TGTGCCAGCAGCCAACTAGCGGGAGTTACCGGGGAGCTGTTTTTT	TRBV11-2	NA	TRBJ2-2	TRBD2
CASSLGGNTEAFF	TGCGCCAGCAGCTTAGGGGGGAACACTGAAGCTTTCTTT	TRBV5-1	NA	TRBJ1-1	NA
CAWRTPRLAGRNYEQYF	TGTGCCTGGAGGACCCCCCGACTAGCGGGAAGGAATTACGAGCAGTACTTC	TRBV30	NA	TRBJ2-7	TRBD2
CASSLGLGTGGMSNQPQHF	TGTGCCAGCAGTTTAGGGCTCGGGACAGGGGGTATGAGCAATCAGCCCCAGCATTTT	TRBV28	NA	TRBJ1-5	TRBD1
CASTSSGTADYEQYF	TGTGCCAGCACCTCTTCCGGGACAGCCGACTACGAGCAGTACTTC	TRBV11-2	NA	TRBJ2-7	TRBD1
CASRGHGRVNQPQHF	TGTGCCAGCCGGGGACACGGACGTGTCAATCAGCCCCAGCATTTT	TRBV2	few	TRBJ1-5	NA
CASSQDRGEGLARTLYEQYF	TGTGCCAGCAGCCAAGATAGGGGGGAGGGCCTAGCGCGGACCCTCTACGAGCAGTACTTC	TRBV4-2	NA	TRBJ2-7	NA
CASSLLGAGAGVPEQFF	TGTGCCAGCAGCTTACTGGGTGCGGGAGCGGGAGTACCTGAGCAGTTCTTC	TRBV11-1	NA	TRBJ2-1	TRBD2
CASSLFPTGYNAGTGELFF	TGTGCCAGCAGCTTATTCCCGACAGGGTATAACGCGGGAACCGGGGAGCTGTTTTTT	TRBV7-8	NA	TRBJ2-2	NA
CASSPLTLRESTGELFF	TGTGCCAGCAGCCCCCTTACTCTGCGGGAGAGCACCGGGGAGCTGTTTTTT	TRBV13	NA	TRBJ2-2	TRBD2
CASSAQGAQSNQPQHF	TGTGCCAGCAGTGCACAGGGGGCTCAAAGTAATCAGCCCCAGCATTTT	TRBV6-1	NA	TRBJ1-5	TRBD1
CASSSSGDQPQHF	TGTGCCAGCAGTTCCTCGGGGGATCAGCCCCAGCATTTT	TRBV27	NA	TRBJ1-5	NA
CATSRTRGPLYNEQFF	TGTGCCACCAGCCGAACCAGGGGTCCCTTATACAATGAGCAGTTCTTC	TRBV15	NA	TRBJ2-1	NA
CTSSQVRGLADELYEQYF	TGCACCAGCAGCCAAGTTCGAGGCCTAGCGGACGAACTCTACGAGCAGTACTTC	TRBV1	NA	TRBJ2-7	NA
CASSFGTSGTQETQYF	TGTGCCAGCAGCTTTGGGACTAGCGGGACTCAAGAGACCCAGTACTTC	TRBV11-1	NA	TRBJ2-5	TRBD2
CASSQTGGIYEQYF	TGTGCCAGCAGCCAAACAGGGGGGATCTACGAGCAGTACTTC	TRBV11-2	once	TRBJ2-7	TRBD1
CASSRTGLGADTEAFF	TGTGCCAGCAGCCGGACAGGGCTGGGGGCGGACACTGAAGCTTTCTTT	TRBV5-4	NA	TRBJ1-1	TRBD1
CASSDSSGSVDNEQFF	TGTGCCAGCAGTGACTCAAGCGGGAGTGTCGACAATGAGCAGTTCTTC	TRBV6-4	NA	TRBJ2-1	TRBD2
CASSLYLSGSSYNEQFF	TGTGCCAGCAGCTTATATCTGTCAGGAAGCTCCTACAATGAGCAGTTCTTC	TRBV7-2	NA	TRBJ2-1	NA
CAISGGKAYEQYF	TGTGCCATCAGTGGCGGGAAGGCGTACGAGCAGTACTTC	TRBV10-3	once	TRBJ2-7	NA
CASSQIRGDTQYF	TGCGCCAGCAGCCAGATTAGGGGAGATACGCAGTATTTT	TRBV4-1	NA	TRBJ2-3	NA
CASSPGGSYEQYF	TGTGCCAGCTCACCGGGGGGCTCCTACGAGCAGTACTTC	TRBV18	once	TRBJ2-7	NA
CASSEGPDMTDSNQPQHF	TGTGCCAGCAGTGAAGGGCCTGACATGACAGATAGCAATCAGCCCCAGCATTTT	TRBV6-1	NA	TRBJ1-5	NA
CASSEATPGTRSSYNEQFF	TGTGCCAGCAGTGAAGCTACACCCGGGACTAGAAGCTCCTACAATGAGCAGTTCTTC	TRBV6-1	NA	TRBJ2-1	TRBD2
CASSQDRELYEQYF	TGCGCCAGCAGCCAAGACAGGGAACTCTACGAGCAGTACTTC	TRBV4-1	NA	TRBJ2-7	NA
CASSSLGGSQETQYF	TGTGCCAGCAGCTCTCTTGGGGGGAGCCAAGAGACCCAGTACTTC	TRBV9	NA	TRBJ2-5	NA
CAISESTLLAGGGPLF	TGTGCCATCAGTGAGTCGACCCTCCTAGCGGGAGGCGGGCCCCTTTTT	TRBV10-3	few	TRBJ2-3	TRBD2
CASSRGRSSYEQYF	TGTGCCAGCAGTAGGGGTCGGAGCTCCTACGAGCAGTACTTC	TRBV27	NA	TRBJ2-7	NA